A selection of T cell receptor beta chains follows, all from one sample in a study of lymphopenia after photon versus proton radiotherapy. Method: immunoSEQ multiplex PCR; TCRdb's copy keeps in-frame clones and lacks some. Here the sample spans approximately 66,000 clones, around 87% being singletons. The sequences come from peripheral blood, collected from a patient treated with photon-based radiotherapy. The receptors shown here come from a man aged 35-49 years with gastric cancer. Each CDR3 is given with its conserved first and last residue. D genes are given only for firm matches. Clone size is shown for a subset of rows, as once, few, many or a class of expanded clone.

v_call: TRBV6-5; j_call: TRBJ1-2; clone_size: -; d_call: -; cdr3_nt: TGTGCCAGCAAACCTGACAGCCCCCGCTATGGCTACACCTTC; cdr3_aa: CASKPDSPRYGYTF
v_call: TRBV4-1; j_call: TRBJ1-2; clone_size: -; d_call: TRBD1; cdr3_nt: TGCGCCAGCAGCCAGACCGGGACAGGGGGGAACTATGGCTACACCTTC; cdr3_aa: CASSQTGTGGNYGYTF
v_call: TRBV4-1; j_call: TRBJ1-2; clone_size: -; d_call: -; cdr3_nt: TGCGCCAGCAGCCAAGATCTTGTCCAGGGCCGAGGCTACACCTTC; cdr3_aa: CASSQDLVQGRGYTF
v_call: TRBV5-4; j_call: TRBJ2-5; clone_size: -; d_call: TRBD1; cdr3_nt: TGTGCCAGCGGACAGGGGACCAGGGGAACGGGGGAGACCCAGTACTTC; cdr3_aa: CASGQGTRGTGETQYF
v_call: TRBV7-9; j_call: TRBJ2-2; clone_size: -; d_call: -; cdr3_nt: TGTGCCAGCAGCTTCCCCTGGGAGAGGTGGGCCGGGGAGCTGTTTTTT; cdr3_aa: CASSFPWERWAGELFF
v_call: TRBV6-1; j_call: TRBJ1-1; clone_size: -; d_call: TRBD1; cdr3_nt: TGTGCCAGCAGCCTGGACAGGGCGGGCACTGAAGCTTTCTTT; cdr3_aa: CASSLDRAGTEAFF
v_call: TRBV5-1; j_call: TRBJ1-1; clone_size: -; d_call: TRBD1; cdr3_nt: TGCGCCAGCAGGAAGAGGACAGGGGGAGACACTGAAGCTTTCTTT; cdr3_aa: CASRKRTGGDTEAFF
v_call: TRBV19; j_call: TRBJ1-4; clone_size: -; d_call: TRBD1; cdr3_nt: TGTGCCAGTAGCCCGACAGGGGGAGATGAAAAACTGTTTTTT; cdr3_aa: CASSPTGGDEKLFF
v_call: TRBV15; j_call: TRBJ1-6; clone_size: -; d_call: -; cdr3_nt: TGTGCCACCAGCAGAGATGGGGCCGGGAACTCACCCCTCCACTTT; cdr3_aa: CATSRDGAGNSPLHF
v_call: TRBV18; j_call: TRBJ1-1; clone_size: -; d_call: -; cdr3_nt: TGTGCCAGCTCACCAGGGGTCGAGGATTTGAGAGCTTTCTTT; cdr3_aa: CASSPGVEDLRAFF
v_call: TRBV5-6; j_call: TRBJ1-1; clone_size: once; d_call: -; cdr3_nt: TGTGCCAGCAGCCACAGGGTGAACACTGAAGCTTTCTTT; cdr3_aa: CASSHRVNTEAFF
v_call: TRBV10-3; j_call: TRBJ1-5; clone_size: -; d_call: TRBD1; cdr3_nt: TGTGCCATCAGAGACAGGGTCGATCAGCCCCAGCATTTT; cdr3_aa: CAIRDRVDQPQHF
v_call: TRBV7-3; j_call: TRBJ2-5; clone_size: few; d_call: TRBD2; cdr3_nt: TGTGCCAGCAGCTTGGGAGGGTTACCCCAAGAGACCCAGTACTTC; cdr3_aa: CASSLGGLPQETQYF
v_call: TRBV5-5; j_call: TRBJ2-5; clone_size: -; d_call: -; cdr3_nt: TGTGCCAGCAGCAGTACCCCTGGGCAGCAAGAGACCCAGTACTTC; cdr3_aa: CASSSTPGQQETQYF
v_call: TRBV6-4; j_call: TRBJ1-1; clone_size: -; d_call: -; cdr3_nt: TGTGCCAGCAGTGACGGGTACGGTGGGGGGGAGACTTTCTTT; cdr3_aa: CASSDGYGGGETFF
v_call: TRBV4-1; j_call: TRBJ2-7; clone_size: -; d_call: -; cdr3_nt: TGCGCCAGCAGCCAAGCTTGGACCGGCCCCACCTACGAGCAGTACTTC; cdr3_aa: CASSQAWTGPTYEQYF
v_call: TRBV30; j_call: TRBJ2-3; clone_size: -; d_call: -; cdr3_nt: TGTGCCTGGAGTGTAGGGGGGGTTTGGGGAGATACGCAGTATTTT; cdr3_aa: CAWSVGGVWGDTQYF
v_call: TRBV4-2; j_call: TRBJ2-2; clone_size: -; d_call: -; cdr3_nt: TGTGCCAGCAGCCAAGAAACTTTGGGGGGGGAGCTGTTTTTT; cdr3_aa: CASSQETLGGELFF
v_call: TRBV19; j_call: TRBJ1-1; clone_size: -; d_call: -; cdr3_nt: TGTGCCAGTAGTACGCCCAGGGTAGGGGGGACAACTGAAGCTTTCTTT; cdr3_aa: CASSTPRVGGTTEAFF
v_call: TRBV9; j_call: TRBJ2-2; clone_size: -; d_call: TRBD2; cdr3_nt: TGTGCCAGCAGCTCCCCCGGTGGGGGCGGGGGGGCGAACACCGGGGAGCTGTTTTTT; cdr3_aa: CASSSPGGGGGANTGELFF
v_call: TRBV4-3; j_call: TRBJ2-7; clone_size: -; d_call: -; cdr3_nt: TGCGCCAGTGCCACAGAGGTGACAGGACTTCCCTACGAGCAGTACTTC; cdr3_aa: CASATEVTGLPYEQYF
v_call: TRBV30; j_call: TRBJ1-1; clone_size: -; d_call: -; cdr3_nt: TGTGCCTGGAGTGCCAGTTTGGGGTACCGCACTGAAGCTTTCTTT; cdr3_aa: CAWSASLGYRTEAFF
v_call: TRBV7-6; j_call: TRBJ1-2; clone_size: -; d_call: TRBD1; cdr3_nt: TGTGCCAGCAGCATGGGACAGGGGAATTATGGCTACACCTTC; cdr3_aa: CASSMGQGNYGYTF
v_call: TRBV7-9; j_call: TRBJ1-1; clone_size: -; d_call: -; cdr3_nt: TGTGCCAGCAGCTCATCGGGGACCTCTTTTGGGGCTTTCTTT; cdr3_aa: CASSSSGTSFGAFF
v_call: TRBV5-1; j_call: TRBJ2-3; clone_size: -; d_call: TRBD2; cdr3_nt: TGCGCCAGCAGCCGATGGCTAGCGGGGCAATCTAGCACAGATACGCAGTATTTT; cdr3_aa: CASSRWLAGQSSTDTQYF
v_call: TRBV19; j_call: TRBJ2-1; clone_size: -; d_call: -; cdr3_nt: TGTGCCAGTGGCAGACTCGACAATGAGCAGTTCTTC; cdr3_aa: CASGRLDNEQFF
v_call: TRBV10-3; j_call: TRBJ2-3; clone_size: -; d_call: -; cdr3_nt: TGTGCCATCAGTGAGTCGACTGGGAGCACAGATACGCAGTATTTT; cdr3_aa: CAISESTGSTDTQYF
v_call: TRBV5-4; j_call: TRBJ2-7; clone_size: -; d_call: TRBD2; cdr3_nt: TGTGCCAGCACCGTGCGCGGGGGATCCTACGAGCAGTACTTC; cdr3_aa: CASTVRGGSYEQYF
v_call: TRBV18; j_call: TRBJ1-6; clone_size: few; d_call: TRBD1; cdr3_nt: TGTGCCAGCTCACAACAGGGGTCCACAAATTCACCCCTCCACTTT; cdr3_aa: CASSQQGSTNSPLHF
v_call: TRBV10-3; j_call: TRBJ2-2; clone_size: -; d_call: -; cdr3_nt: TGTGCCATCAGTGACCGACAAGCCGGGGAGCTGTTTTTT; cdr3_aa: CAISDRQAGELFF
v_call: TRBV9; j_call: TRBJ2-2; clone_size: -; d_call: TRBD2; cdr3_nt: TGTGCCAGCAGCAAGGGACTAGCGGGGGCCCGAGCGAACACCGGGGAGCTGTTTTTT; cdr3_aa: CASSKGLAGARANTGELFF
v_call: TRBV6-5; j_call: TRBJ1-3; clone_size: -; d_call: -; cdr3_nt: TGTGCCAGCAGTTACTCCGGGCCCGGCGGAAACACCATATATTTT; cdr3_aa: CASSYSGPGGNTIYF
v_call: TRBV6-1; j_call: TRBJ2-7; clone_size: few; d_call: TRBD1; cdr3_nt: TGTGCCAGCAGTGACGGGCAGACAGGGTCCTACGAGCAGTACTTC; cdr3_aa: CASSDGQTGSYEQYF
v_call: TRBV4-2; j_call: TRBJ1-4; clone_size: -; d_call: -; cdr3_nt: TGTGCCAGCAGCCCTCACGGGTATAGGCCCCAAGTGCAGGGTGAAAAACTGTTTTTT; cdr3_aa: CASSPHGYRPQVQGEKLFF
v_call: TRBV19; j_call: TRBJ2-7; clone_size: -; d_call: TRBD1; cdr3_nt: TGTGCCAGTAACGGGGACAGGGACTACGAGCAGTACTTC; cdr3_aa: CASNGDRDYEQYF
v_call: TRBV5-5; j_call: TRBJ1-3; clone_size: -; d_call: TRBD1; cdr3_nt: TGTGCCAGCAGCAAGGACAGGGGGAAAGTCATATATTTT; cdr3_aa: CASSKDRGKVIYF
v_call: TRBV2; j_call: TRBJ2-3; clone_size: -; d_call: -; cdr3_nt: TGTGCCAGCAGTTGGAACTCCCTGAAAACAGATACGCAGTATTTT; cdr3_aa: CASSWNSLKTDTQYF
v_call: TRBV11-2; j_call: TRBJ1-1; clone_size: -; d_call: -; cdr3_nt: TGTGCCAGCAGCATTGCCTGGGGGGGGAACACTGAAGCTTTCTTT; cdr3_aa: CASSIAWGGNTEAFF
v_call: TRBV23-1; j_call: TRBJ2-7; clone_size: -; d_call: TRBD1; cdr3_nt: TGCGCCAGCAGTCAATCTGTCCGTGACAGGGGGGACGAGCAGTACTTC; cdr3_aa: CASSQSVRDRGDEQYF
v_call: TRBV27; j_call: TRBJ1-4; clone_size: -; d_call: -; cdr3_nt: TGTGCCAGCAGCACGACAGGCCCCAATGAAAAACTGTTTTTT; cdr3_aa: CASSTTGPNEKLFF
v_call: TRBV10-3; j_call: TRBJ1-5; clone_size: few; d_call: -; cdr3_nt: TGTGCCATCGGTCAGCCCCAGCATTTT; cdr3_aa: CAIGQPQHF
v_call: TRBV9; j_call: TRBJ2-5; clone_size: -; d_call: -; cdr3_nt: TGTGCCAGCAGCGTTAACCAGGAGACCCAGTACTTC; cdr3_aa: CASSVNQETQYF